These 8 T cell receptor beta chains were all obtained from the same sample, sequenced in a study of shared clonotypes between healthy human individuals. Profiled with immunoSEQ multiplex PCR; TCRdb holds only in-frame clones, not every one. This table has about 2.4 million clones, roughly nine tenths appearing once. The sequenced material came from naive CD4+ T cells sorted from blood. Subset noted: CD45RA+ positively selected. The receptor source for this set is a man aged 18 to 35 in good health.

J is TRBJ2-1 and V is TRBV7-8; 13 bases are a match to TRBD2. The J segment lost 6 bases and the V segment lost 3 bases, leaving 8 bases of the junction unmatched. Germline V lookup: CDR1 SGHVS, CDR2 FQNEAQ. The CDR3 runs 17 residues. The DNA of the CDR3 is TGTGCCAGCAGCTTCCGGACTAGCGGGAGATCGGGCAATGAGCAGTTCTTC. Its protein is CASSFRTSGRSGNEQFF.

This clone was observed once. This chain links TRBV19 with TRBJ2-7; D remains ambiguous. This CDR3 is 15 amino acids long. V was cut by 4 bases and J by 1 base, with 14 bases left in between. The germline CDR1 and CDR2 sequences are LNHDA and SQIVND (reference sequence). The chain's CDR3 is CASSTDSLGSYEQYF. The CDR3 region has the DNA TGTGCCAGTAGTACCGACTCTCTTGGGTCCTACGAGCAGTACTTC.

This chain uses TRBV14 with TRBJ2-1; 11 bases map to TRBD2. The CDR3 has 15 residues. Germline-derived CDR1 and CDR2 are SGHDN and FVKESK. V shed 4 bases, J shed 4 bases, and the junction held 3 bases outside the gene matches. CDR3 DNA sequence: TGTGCCAGCAGCCCCACTAGCGGGGGATACAATGAGCAGTTCTTC. Protein: CASSPTSGGYNEQFF.

This chain connects TRBV5-1 to TRBJ2-7; 7 bases are shared with TRBD1. This CDR3 region has 14 residues. J gave up 6 bases and V 4 bases, and 10 bases lay outside the gene matches. Germline CDR1 is SGHRS and CDR2 is YFSETQ. Here the CDR3 reads CASSADRARTEQYF. The CDR3 coding sequence is TGCGCCAGCAGCGCAGACAGGGCGAGGACCGAGCAGTACTTC.

The chain links TRBV5-6 to TRBJ2-7; 8 bases are shared with TRBD1. V was pared by 4 bases and J by 1 base, with 7 bases of the junction left unmatched. The length of the CDR3 is 15 residues. From germline, CDR1 is SGHDT and CDR2 YYEEEE. CDR3 sequence reads: CASSPPRTGSYEQYF. The CDR3 nucleotides read TGTGCCAGCAGCCCGCCTAGGACAGGGTCCTACGAGCAGTACTTC.

The chain joins TRBV10-3 to TRBJ1-1; 9 bases map to TRBD1. Germline V lookup: CDR1 ENHRY, CDR2 SYGVKD. The junction had 4 bases not matched to a gene; V was cut back by 6 bases and J by 2 bases. The CDR3 contains 14 residues. CDR3 sequence reads: CAIRGTGLNTEAFF. DNA for the CDR3: TGTGCCATCAGGGGGACAGGGCTTAACACTGAAGCTTTCTTT.

The chain couples TRBV7-3 to TRBJ2-1; 8 positions match TRBD1. Germline V CDR1 and CDR2: SGHTA, FQGTGA. This CDR3 has 16 amino acids. V was clipped by 5 bases and J by 3 bases; unmatched bases: 9. CDR3 bases: TGTGCCAGCAGCCGCAGCGGACAGGGAAACTACAATGAGCAGTTCTTC. Its translation: CASSRSGQGNYNEQFF.

This clone was recorded once. The genes are TRBV6-1 and TRBJ2-1, with TRBD2 identical over 14 bases. V was pared by 0 bases and J by 3 bases, with 4 bases of the junction left unmatched. The CDR3 is 18 residues long. The germline CDR1 and CDR2 sequences are MNHNS and SASEGT. The CDR3 bases are TGTGCCAGCAGTGAAGCGACTAGCGGGGGGGCAAGCTACAATGAGCAGTTCTTC. It yields the protein CASSEATSGGASYNEQFF.